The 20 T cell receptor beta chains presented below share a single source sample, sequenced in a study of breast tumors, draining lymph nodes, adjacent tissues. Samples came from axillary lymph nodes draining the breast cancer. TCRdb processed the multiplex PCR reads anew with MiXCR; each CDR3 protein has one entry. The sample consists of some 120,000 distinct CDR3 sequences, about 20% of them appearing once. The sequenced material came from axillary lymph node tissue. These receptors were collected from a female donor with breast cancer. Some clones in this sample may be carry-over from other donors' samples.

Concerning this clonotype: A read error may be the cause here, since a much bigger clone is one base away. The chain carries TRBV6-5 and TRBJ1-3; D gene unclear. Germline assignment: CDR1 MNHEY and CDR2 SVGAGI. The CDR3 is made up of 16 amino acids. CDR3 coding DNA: TGTGCCAGCAGTTACTCAATCGTGGGATCTGGAAACAGCATATATTTT. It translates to CASSYSIVGSGNSIYF.

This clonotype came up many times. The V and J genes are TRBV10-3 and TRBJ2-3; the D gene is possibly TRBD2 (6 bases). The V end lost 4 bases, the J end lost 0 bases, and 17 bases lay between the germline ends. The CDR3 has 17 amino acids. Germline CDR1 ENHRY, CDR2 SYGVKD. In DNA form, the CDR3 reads TGTGCCATCAGTGTTAGTAGCGGATCAGCTAGCACAGATACGCAGTATTTT. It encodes CAISVSSGSASTDTQYF.

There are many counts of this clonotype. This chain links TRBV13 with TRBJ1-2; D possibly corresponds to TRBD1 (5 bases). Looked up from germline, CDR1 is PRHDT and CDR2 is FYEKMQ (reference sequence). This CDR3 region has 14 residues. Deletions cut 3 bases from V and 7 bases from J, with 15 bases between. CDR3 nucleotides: TGTGCCAGCAGCTTCATCAACCTTCAGGGTGGCTACACCTTC. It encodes CASSFINLQGGYTF.

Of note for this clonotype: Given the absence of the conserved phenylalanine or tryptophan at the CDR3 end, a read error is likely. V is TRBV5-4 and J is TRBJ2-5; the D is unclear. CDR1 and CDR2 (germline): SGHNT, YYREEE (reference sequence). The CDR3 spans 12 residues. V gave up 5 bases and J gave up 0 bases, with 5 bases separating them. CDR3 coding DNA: TGTGCCAGCAGTTCGTACCAAGAGACCCAGTACCTC. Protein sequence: CASSSYQETQYL.

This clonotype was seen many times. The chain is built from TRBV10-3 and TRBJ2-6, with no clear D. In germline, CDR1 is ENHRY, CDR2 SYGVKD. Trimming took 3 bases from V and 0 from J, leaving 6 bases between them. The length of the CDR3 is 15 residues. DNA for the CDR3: TGTGCCATCAGTGACCGAGTCTCTGGGGCCAACGTCCTGACTTTC. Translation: CAISDRVSGANVLTF.

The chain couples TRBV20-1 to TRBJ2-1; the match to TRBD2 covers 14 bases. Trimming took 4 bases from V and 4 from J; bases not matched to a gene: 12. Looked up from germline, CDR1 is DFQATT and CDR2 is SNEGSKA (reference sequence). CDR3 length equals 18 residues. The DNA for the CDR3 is TGCAGTGCTACCACACACCTTGGACTAGCGGGAGGATACAATGAGCAGTTCTTC. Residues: CSATTHLGLAGGYNEQFF.

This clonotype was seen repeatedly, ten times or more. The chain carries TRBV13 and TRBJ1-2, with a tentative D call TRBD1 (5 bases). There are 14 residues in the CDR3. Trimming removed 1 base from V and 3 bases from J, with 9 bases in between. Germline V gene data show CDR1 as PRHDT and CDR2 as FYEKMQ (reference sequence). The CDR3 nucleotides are TGTGCCAGCAGCTTAGCGGGGCCGGACTATGGCTACACCTTC. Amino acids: CASSLAGPDYGYTF.

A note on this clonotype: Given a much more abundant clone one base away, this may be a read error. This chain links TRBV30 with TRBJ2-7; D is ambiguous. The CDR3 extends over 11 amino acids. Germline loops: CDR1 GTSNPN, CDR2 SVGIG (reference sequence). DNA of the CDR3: TGTGCCTGGAGCGACTTTTACGGGCAGTACTTC. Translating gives CAWSDFYGQYF.

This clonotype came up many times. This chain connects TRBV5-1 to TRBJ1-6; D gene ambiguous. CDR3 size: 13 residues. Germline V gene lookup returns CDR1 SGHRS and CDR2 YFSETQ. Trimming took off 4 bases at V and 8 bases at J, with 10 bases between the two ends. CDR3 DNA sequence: TGCGCCAGCAGCACCCAGATGTATTCACCCCTCCACTTT. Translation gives CASSTQMYSPLHF.

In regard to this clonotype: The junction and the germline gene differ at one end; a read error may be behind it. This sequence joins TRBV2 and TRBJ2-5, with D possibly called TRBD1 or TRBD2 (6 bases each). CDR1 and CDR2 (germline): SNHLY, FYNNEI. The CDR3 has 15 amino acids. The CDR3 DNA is TGCGCCAGCAGCCAATCCGGGGGCCAGATGGAGACCCAGTACTTC. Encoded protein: CASSQSGGQMETQYF.

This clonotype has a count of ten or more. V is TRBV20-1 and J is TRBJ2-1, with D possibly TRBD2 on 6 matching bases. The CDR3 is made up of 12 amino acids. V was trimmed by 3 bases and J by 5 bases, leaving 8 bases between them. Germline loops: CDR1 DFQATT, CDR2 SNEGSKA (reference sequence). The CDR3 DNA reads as TGCAGTGCTAGGGGACTTAACAATGAGCAGTTCTTC. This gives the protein CSARGLNNEQFF.

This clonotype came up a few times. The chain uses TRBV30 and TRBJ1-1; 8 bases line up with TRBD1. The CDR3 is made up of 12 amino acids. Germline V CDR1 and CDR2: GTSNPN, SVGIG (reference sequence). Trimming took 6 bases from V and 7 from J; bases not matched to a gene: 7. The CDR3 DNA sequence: TGTGCCTGCCCCAACAGGGGGAATGAAGCTTTCTTT. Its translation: CACPNRGNEAFF.

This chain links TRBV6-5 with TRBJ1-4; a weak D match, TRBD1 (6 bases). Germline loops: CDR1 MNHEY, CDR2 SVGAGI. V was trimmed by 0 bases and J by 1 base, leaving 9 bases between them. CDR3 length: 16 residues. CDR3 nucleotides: TGTGCCAGCAGTTACTCACCGGGACAAACTAATGAAAAACTGTTTTTT. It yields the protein CASSYSPGQTNEKLFF.

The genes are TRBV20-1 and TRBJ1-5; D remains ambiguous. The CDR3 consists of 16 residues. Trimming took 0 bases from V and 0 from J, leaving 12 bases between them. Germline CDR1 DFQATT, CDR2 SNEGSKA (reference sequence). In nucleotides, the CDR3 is TGCAGTGCTAGAGATTCGGGAGGATATAGCAATCAGCCCCAGCATTTT. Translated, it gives CSARDSGGYSNQPQHF.

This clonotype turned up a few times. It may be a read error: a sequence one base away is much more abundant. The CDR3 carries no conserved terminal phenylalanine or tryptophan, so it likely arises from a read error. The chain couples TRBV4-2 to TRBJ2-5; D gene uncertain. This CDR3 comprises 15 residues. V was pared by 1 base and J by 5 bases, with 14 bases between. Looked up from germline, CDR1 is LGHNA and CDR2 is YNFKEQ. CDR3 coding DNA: TGTGCCAGCAGCCAAGTAGGGCAACTGGGGGAGACCCAGTACCTC. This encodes CASSQVGQLGETQYL.

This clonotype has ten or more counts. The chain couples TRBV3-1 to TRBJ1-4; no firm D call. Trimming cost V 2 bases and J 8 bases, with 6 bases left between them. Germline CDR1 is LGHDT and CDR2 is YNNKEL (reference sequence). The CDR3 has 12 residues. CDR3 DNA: TGTGCCAGCAGCCAAAACACCGAAAAACTGTTTTTT. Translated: CASSQNTEKLFF.

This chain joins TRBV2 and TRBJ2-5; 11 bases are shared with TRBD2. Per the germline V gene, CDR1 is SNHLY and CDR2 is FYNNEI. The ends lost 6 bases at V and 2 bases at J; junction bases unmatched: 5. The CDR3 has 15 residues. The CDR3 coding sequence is TGTGCCAGCAGGTATAGCGGGGGGGATCAAGAGACCCAGTACTTC. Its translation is CASRYSGGDQETQYF.

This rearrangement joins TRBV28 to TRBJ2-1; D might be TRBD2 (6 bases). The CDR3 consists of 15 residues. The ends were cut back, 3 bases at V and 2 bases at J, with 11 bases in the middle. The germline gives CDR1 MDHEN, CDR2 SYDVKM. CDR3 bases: TGTGCCAGCAGTTTTCGGGACTGGGCCTACAATGAGCAGTTCTTC. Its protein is CASSFRDWAYNEQFF.

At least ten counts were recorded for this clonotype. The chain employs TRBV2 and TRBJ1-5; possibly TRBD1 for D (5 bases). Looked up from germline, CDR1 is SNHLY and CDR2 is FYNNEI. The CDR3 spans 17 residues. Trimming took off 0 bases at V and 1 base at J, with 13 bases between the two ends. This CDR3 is CASSEASGGGSNQPQHF. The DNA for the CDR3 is TGTGCCAGCAGTGAAGCGTCCGGGGGGGGAAGCAATCAGCCCCAGCATTTT.

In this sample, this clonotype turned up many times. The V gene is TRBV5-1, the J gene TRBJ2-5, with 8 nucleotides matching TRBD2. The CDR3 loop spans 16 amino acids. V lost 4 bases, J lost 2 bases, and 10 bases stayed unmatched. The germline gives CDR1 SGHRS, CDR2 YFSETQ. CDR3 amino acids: CASSAVGGTSQETQYF. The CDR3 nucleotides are TGCGCCAGCAGCGCCGTCGGCGGGACTAGTCAAGAGACCCAGTACTTC.